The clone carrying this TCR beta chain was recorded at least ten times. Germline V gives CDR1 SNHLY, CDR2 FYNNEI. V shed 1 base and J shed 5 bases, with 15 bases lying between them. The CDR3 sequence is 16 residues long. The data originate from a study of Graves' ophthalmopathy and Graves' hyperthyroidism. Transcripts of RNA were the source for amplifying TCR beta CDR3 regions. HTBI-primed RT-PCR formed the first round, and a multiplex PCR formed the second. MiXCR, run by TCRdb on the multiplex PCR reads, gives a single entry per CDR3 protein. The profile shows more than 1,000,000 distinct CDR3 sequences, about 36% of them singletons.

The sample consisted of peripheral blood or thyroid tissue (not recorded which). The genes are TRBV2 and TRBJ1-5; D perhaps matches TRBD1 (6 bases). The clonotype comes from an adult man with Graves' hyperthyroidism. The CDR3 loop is CASSEVPGATDQPQHF. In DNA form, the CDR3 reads TGTGCCAGCAGTGAAGTCCCGGGGGCTACGGATCAGCCCCAGCATTTT.